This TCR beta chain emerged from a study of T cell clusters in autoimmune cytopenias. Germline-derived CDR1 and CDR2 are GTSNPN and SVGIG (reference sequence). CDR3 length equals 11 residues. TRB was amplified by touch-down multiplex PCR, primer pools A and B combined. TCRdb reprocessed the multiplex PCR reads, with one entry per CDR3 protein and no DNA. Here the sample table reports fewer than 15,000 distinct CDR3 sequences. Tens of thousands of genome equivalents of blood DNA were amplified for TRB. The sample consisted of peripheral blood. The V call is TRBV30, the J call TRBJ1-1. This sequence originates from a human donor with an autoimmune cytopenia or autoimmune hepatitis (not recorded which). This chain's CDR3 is CAWSGPMGAFF.